This TCR beta chain is drawn from a study of blood T cell repertoires in COVID-19. About the research overall: The analysed material was cDNA or gDNA that came from T cells, B-cell-depleted T cells, or PBMCs.

Source study methods: Nucleated cell number was recorded as an estimate derived from reference gene primer amplification. Profiling relied on immunoSEQ multiplex PCR, and the TCRdb table lists in-frame clones only, not all of them. V and J calls and clone size are those listed in that table; D and trimming were worked out from the DNA. The profile shows some 45,000 clones, approximately 88% of them singletons. The clonotype comes from a human donor with active COVID-19. The donor label of this sample is uncertain. The specimen was peripheral blood.

CDR3 residues: CATSRVDQPQHF. The DNA for the CDR3 is TGTGCCACCAGCAGAGTCGATCAGCCCCAGCATTTT. The chain has TRBV15 and TRBJ1-5; D remains ambiguous. V lost 1 base, J lost 5 bases, and 3 bases lay in between. From germline, CDR1 is LNHNV and CDR2 YYDKDF (reference sequence). The CDR3 totals 12 residues.